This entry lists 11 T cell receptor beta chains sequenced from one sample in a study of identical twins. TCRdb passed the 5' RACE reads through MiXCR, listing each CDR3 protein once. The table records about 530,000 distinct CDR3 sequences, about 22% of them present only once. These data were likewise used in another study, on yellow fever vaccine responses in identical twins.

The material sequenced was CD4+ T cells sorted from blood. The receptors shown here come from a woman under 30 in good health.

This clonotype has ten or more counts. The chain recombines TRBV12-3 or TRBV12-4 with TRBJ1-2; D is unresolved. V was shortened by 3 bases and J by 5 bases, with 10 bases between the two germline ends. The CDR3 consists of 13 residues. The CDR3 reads CASSFDGPYGYTF. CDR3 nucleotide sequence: TGTGCCAGCAGTTTTGACGGACCTTATGGCTACACCTTC.

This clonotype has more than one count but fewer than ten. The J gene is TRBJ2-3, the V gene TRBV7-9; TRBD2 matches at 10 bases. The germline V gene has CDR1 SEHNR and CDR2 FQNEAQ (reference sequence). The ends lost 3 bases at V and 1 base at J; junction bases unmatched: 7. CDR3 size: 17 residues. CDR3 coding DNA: TGTGCCAGCAGCTTTCCCAGACTAGCGGGTGGCACAGATACGCAGTATTTT. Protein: CASSFPRLAGGTDTQYF.

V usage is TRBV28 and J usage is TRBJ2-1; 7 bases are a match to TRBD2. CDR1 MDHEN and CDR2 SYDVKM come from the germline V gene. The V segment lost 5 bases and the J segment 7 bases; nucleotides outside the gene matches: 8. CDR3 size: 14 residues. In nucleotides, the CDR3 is TGTGCCAGCAGTGTGTTTAGCGGGTGGAATGAGCAGTTCTTC. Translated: CASSVFSGWNEQFF.

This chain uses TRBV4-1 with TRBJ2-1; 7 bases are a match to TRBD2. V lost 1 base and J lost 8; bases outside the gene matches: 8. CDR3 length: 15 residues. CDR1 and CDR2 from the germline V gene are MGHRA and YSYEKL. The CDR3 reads CASSQAGTKIHEQFF. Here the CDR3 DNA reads TGCGCCAGCAGCCAAGCCGGGACTAAGATCCATGAGCAGTTCTTC.

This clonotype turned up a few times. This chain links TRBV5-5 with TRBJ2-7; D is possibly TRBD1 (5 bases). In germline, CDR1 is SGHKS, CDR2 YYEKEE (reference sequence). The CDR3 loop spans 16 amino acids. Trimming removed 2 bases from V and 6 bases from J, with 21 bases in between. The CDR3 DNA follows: TGTGCCAGCAGCTTTGGTCGAGGCAGGGTCTCCGGCGAGCAGTACTTC. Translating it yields CASSFGRGRVSGEQYF.

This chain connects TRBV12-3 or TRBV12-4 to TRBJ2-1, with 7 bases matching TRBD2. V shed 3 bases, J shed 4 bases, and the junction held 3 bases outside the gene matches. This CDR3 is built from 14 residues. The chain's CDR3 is CASSFREEYNEQFF. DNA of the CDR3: TGTGCCAGCAGTTTCCGGGAGGAGTACAATGAGCAGTTCTTC.

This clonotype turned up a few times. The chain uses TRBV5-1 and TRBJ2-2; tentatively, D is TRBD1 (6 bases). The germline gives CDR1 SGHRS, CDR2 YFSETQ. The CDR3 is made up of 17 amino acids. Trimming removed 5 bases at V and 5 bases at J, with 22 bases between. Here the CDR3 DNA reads TGCGCCAGCAGTTTCCCAACAGGGAAGAGGGAAACCGGGGAGCTGTTTTTT. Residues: CASSFPTGKRETGELFF. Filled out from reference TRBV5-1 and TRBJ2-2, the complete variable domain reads KAGVTQTPRYLIKTRGQQVTLSCSPISGHRSVSWYQQTPGQGLQFLFEYFSETQRNKGNFPGRFSGRQFSNSRSEMNVSTLELGDSALYLCASSFPTGKRETGELFFGEGSRLTVL.

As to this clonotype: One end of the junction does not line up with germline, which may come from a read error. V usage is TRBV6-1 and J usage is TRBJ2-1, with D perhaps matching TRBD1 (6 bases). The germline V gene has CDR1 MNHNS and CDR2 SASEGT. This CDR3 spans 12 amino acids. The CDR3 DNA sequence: TGTGCCAGCACCCGCCAGGGACACCCTTATAGGTTC. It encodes CASTRQGHPYRF.

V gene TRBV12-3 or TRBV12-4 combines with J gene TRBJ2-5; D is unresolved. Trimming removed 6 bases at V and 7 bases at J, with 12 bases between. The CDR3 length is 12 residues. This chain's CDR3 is CASRAEKGTQYF. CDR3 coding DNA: TGTGCCAGCAGGGCCGAGAAGGGGACCCAGTACTTC.

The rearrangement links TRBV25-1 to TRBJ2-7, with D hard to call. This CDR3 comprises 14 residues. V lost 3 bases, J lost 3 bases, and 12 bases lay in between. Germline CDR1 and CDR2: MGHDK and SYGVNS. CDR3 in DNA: TGTGCCAGCAGTGACCCCCGACTCGACTACGAGCAGTACTTC. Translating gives CASSDPRLDYEQYF.

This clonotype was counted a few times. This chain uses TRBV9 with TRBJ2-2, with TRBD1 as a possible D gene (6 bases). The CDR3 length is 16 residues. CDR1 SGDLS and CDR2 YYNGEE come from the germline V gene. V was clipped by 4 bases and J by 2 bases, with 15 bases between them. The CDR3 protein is CASSPTAGANTGELFF. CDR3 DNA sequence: TGTGCCAGCAGCCCGACGGCAGGGGCAAACACCGGGGAGCTGTTTTTT.